The clone carrying this T cell receptor beta chain was picked up a small number of times. Its antigen is unknown. With a much larger clone just one base away, this may be a read error. This sample was taken from a study of neurological immune-mediated disorders. General study findings and limits: As far as clinical or MRI features were concerned, none was associated with the multiple sclerosis repertoire cluster. None of the CDR3 amino acid sequences of expanded clones recurred across subjects, suggesting private repertoires in all groups.

The team produced cDNA through 5'RACE using 10-nucleotide random UMIs. Each CDR3 protein gets one entry after TCRdb re-called the 5' RACE reads with MiXCR. The sample has approximately 70,000 distinct CDR3 sequences; roughly 4.9% are singletons. V was cut by 5 bases and J by 5 bases, with 13 bases left in between. The CDR3 length is 14 residues. The germline gives CDR1 SGHTA, CDR2 FQGTGA. This clonotype was obtained from a woman aged 70-85 years with multiple sclerosis. The sequencing sample was made of PBMCs. The chain has TRBV7-3 and TRBJ2-1; either TRBD1 or TRBD2 may supply D (5 bases each). In nucleotides, the CDR3 is TGTGCCAGCAGCGCCGGAAAGGGACACAATGAGCAGTTCTTC. This sequence encodes CASSAGKGHNEQFF.